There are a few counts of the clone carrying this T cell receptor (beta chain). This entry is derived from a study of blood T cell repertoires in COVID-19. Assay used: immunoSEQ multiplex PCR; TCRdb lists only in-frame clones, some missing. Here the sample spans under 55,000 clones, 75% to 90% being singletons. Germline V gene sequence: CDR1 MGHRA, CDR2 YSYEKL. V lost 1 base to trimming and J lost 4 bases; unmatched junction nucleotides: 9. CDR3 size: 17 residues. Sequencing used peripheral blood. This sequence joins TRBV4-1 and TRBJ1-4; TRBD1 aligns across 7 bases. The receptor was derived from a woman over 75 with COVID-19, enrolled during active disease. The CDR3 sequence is CASSQGGLGGVNEKLFF. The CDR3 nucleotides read TGCGCCAGCAGCCAAGGGGGGCTAGGGGGCGTTAATGAAAAACTGTTTTTT.